The 21 T cell receptor beta chains given below trace back to one sample, sequenced in a study of T cells after yellow fever vaccination. A single record per CDR3 protein comes from TCRdb applying MiXCR to the 5' RACE reads. The data contain more than 300,000 distinct CDR3 sequences, approximately 11% of them singletons. The sequencing used CD4+ T cells sorted from PBMCs, collected 45 days after the yellow fever booster vaccination. These TCRs come from a man between 18 and 35 years old who received the YFV17D yellow fever vaccine.

The chain is built from TRBV28 and TRBJ1-5; no definite D call. From germline, CDR1 is MDHEN and CDR2 SYDVKM. V lost 5 bases and J 6 bases, leaving 8 bases between the germline ends. The CDR3 has 12 amino acids. CDR3 nucleotides: TGTGCCAGCAGTATGTACCGTCAGCCCCAGCATTTT. It specifies CASSMYRQPQHF.

This clonotype was seen many times. The rearrangement joins TRBV11-1 to TRBJ1-1; a weak D match, TRBD1 (5 bases). The CDR3 runs to 14 residues. Deletions cut 4 bases from V and 9 bases from J, with 18 bases between. The germline gives CDR1 SGHAT, CDR2 FQDESV (reference sequence). This chain's CDR3 is CASSSSGTDYKAFF. The CDR3 nucleotides read TGTGCCAGCAGCTCATCGGGGACTGACTACAAAGCTTTCTTT.

This clonotype was seen a few times. The CDR3 sequence: CATSDHTSNEQYF. CDR3 DNA sequence: TGTGCCACCAGTGATCATACTAGCAACGAGCAGTACTTC. The chain employs TRBV24-1 and TRBJ2-7; TRBD2 might be the D (6 bases). V was trimmed by 3 bases and J by 5 bases, leaving 10 bases between them. Germline assignment: CDR1 KGHDR and CDR2 SFDVKD. The CDR3 is made up of 13 amino acids.

This clonotype turned up a few times. CDR3: CASSPRMLPYEQYF. CDR3 nucleotide sequence: TGTGCCAGCAGCCCTCGGATGCTTCCGTACGAGCAGTACTTC. The V call is TRBV5-5, the J call TRBJ2-7; no firm D call. The CDR3 runs to 14 residues. The germline V and J ends were trimmed by 4 bases and 4 bases, with 15 bases remaining between them. Per the germline V gene, CDR1 is SGHKS and CDR2 is YYEKEE (reference sequence).

CDR3: CASSFGGWPMNTEAFF. CDR3 coding DNA: TGTGCCAGCAGTTTTGGAGGTTGGCCTATGAACACTGAAGCTTTCTTT. This rearrangement joins TRBV12-3 or TRBV12-4 to TRBJ1-1; D gene unclear. V was shortened by 3 bases and J by 0 bases, with 14 bases between the two germline ends. The CDR3 is 16 residues long.

J is TRBJ1-5 and V is TRBV12-3 or TRBV12-4, with D perhaps matching TRBD1 (6 bases). This CDR3 comprises 15 residues. V was cut by 8 bases and J by 6 bases, with 20 bases left in between. The DNA for the CDR3 is TGTGCCAGCCACCCCACAGGGACCTCTGGTCAGCCCCAGCATTTT. Amino acids: CASHPTGTSGQPQHF.

This clonotype has more than one count but fewer than ten. The chain carries TRBV7-8 and TRBJ2-1, with TRBD1 matching 10 bases. The CDR3 runs to 15 residues. CDR1 is SGHVS and CDR2 is FQNEAQ in the germline V gene. V dropped 5 bases and J dropped 6; count of bases not matched to a gene: 7. The chain's CDR3 is CASSLDRDRGNEQFF. In DNA, the CDR3 is TGTGCCAGCAGCCTCGACCGGGACAGGGGCAATGAGCAGTTCTTC.

Note on this clonotype: The junction does not match germline at one end; this may be a read error. V is TRBV5-1 and J is TRBJ2-3; TRBD2 matches 10 bases. CDR1 SGHRS and CDR2 YFSETQ come from the germline V gene. The CDR3 loop spans 16 amino acids. The CDR3 bases are TGCGCCAGGAGCTTGGGAAGCGGGGGGGCAACAGATACGCAGTATTTT. Its protein product is CARSLGSGGATDTQYF.

Only a few counts were recorded for this clonotype. This chain uses TRBV14 with TRBJ1-2; D remains ambiguous. Trimming removed 0 bases at V and 2 bases at J, with 13 bases between. The CDR3 contains 16 residues. Germline lookup yields CDR1 SGHDN and CDR2 FVKESK. The CDR3 region is CASSQDAQIQNYGYTF. As DNA, the CDR3 is TGTGCCAGCAGCCAAGATGCACAGATTCAGAACTATGGCTACACCTTC.

This clonotype was counted at least ten times. This chain links TRBV11-2 with TRBJ1-2; no definite D call. V was pared by 0 bases and J by 2 bases, with 7 bases between. The CDR3 is made up of 14 amino acids. Germline V CDR1 and CDR2: SGHAT, FQNNGV. The CDR3 DNA reads TGTGCCAGCAGCTTAGATTACGAGAACTATGGCTACACCTTC. Its protein product is CASSLDYENYGYTF.

This clonotype was counted a few times. The J gene is TRBJ2-1, the V gene TRBV20-1; 7 bases are shared with TRBD2. CDR3 size: 14 residues. Germline CDR1 reads DFQATT; CDR2 reads SNEGSKA (reference sequence). After removal of 5 bases from V and 4 bases from J, the junction contained 8 bases not matched to a gene. The CDR3 DNA follows: TGCAGTGCTGGCGGGGGTGACTTATACAATGAGCAGTTCTTC. Its protein product is CSAGGGDLYNEQFF.

The chain has TRBV2 and TRBJ2-1; possibly TRBD1 for D (6 bases). This CDR3 region has 14 residues. CDR1 and CDR2 (germline): SNHLY, FYNNEI. V lost 2 bases, J lost 6 bases, and 11 bases lay in between. As DNA, the CDR3 is TGTGCCAGCAGTGAATGGGCAGGGGTCAATGAGCAGTTCTTC. This sequence encodes CASSEWAGVNEQFF.

This clonotype was observed a handful of times. CDR3 residues: CASSQDPPPGQQGGYTF. For the CDR3, the DNA is TGCGCCAGCAGCCAAGACCCACCCCCGGGACAGCAAGGCGGCTACACCTTC. The chain employs TRBV4-3 and TRBJ1-2, with 7 bases matching TRBD1. Germline CDR1 is LGHNA and CDR2 is YSLEER. J was trimmed by 8 bases and V by 0 bases; bases with no gene match: 15. The CDR3 is 17 amino acids.

This clonotype was detected a few times. The chain joins TRBV6-2 or TRBV6-3 to TRBJ2-7; a weak D match, TRBD1 (5 bases). This CDR3 contains 14 residues. Germline V gives CDR1 MNHEY, CDR2 SVGEGT. V was pared by 4 bases and J by 4 bases, with 14 bases between. The CDR3 reads CASSSSHQGYEQYV. CDR3 bases: TGTGCCAGCAGTTCCTCCCACCAGGGTTACGAGCAGTACGTC.

This clonotype appeared a few times. The gene calls are TRBV3-1 and TRBJ1-6; tentative D call: TRBD1 (5 bases). Germline-derived CDR1 and CDR2 are LGHDT and YNNKEL (reference sequence). The CDR3 contains 15 residues. Trimming cost V 2 bases and J 10 bases, with 15 bases left between them. The CDR3 DNA reads TGTGCCAGCAGCCAAAATCAGGGAGGATGGTCACCCCTCCACTTT. Encoded protein: CASSQNQGGWSPLHF.

This chain joins TRBV7-3 and TRBJ2-5; 7 positions agree with TRBD2. V lost 2 bases to trimming and J lost 7 bases; unmatched junction nucleotides: 7. The length of the CDR3 is 14 residues. Germline loops: CDR1 SGHTA, CDR2 FQGTGA. The CDR3 nucleotides read TGTGCCAGCAGCTTACGCGGGGGTCAGGGGACCCAGTACTTC. Translating gives CASSLRGGQGTQYF.

This clonotype was seen only a few times. This chain joins TRBV18 and TRBJ2-2; perhaps TRBD2 as D (6 bases). Germline CDR1 and CDR2: KGHSH and LQKENI. V was cut by 0 bases and J by 5 bases, with 10 bases left in between. The CDR3 spans 15 residues. This CDR3 reads CASSPPSGGTGELFF. Here the CDR3 DNA reads TGTGCCAGCTCACCACCGAGCGGAGGGACCGGGGAGCTGTTTTTT.

This clonotype showed up just a few times. The chain employs TRBV6-5 and TRBJ2-7, with a tentative D call TRBD2 (7 bases). The V gene's germline CDR1 is MNHEY and CDR2 SVGAGI. Trimming stripped 8 bases from V and 6 bases from J, with 20 bases between. CDR3 length: 14 residues. This chain's CDR3 is CASRGADRPGEQYV. The CDR3 coding sequence is TGTGCCAGCCGGGGGGCCGATCGTCCTGGCGAGCAGTACGTC.

The chain recombines TRBV7-8 with TRBJ2-1; 12 positions agree with TRBD2. From germline, CDR1 is SGHVS and CDR2 FQNEAQ. The trim removed 0 bases at V and 9 bases at J, leaving 6 bases unmatched. The CDR3 extends over 16 amino acids. The CDR3 reads CASSLALLAGGFEQFF. The CDR3 nucleotides read TGTGCCAGCAGCTTAGCCCTCCTAGCGGGGGGGTTTGAGCAGTTCTTC. The full variable domain, rest sourced from reference TRBV7-8 and TRBJ2-1, is GAGVSQSPRYKVAKRGQDVALRCDPISGHVSLFWYQQALGQGPEFLTYFQNEAQLDKSGLPSDRFFAERPEGSVSTLKIQRTQQEDSAVYLCASSLALLAGGFEQFFGPGTRLTVL.

This clonotype was observed many times. The V call is TRBV7-2, the J call TRBJ1-1, with D tentatively TRBD1 (6 bases). The V gene lost 3 bases and the J gene lost 2 bases, with 10 bases spanning the gap. Germline V gene data show CDR1 as SGHTA and CDR2 as FQGNSA. CDR3 length: 14 residues. The CDR3 reads CASSFSTGNTEAFF. The CDR3 DNA is TGTGCCAGCAGCTTCTCGACAGGTAACACTGAAGCTTTCTTT.

The sample holds a few counts of this clonotype. This chain joins TRBV7-2 and TRBJ2-7; D not resolved. CDR3 size: 12 residues. Between the trimmed V and J ends, which lost 5 bases and 0 bases, there was a span of 5 bases. Germline-derived CDR1 and CDR2 are SGHTA and FQGNSA. CDR3 DNA: TGTGCCAGCAGCCGCCGCTCCTACGAGCAGTACTTC. Protein product: CASSRRSYEQYF.